This T cell receptor (beta chain) derives from a study of T cell changes during pregnancy in multiple sclerosis. Profiled with immunoSEQ multiplex PCR; TCRdb holds only in-frame clones, not every one. This sample carries roughly 80,000 clones, 85% to 95% of them seen once, and the ten largest clones take around 2.6%. V was trimmed by 6 bases and J by 2 bases, leaving 11 bases between them. Germline-derived CDR1 and CDR2 are ENHRY and SYGVKD. The CDR3 loop spans 14 amino acids. The clonotype was recovered from a female donor in good health, enrolled as a control in a pregnancy study. Sequenced here: peripheral blood, sampled after pregnancy. The genes are TRBV10-3 and TRBJ1-3; weak D call: TRBD1 (6 bases). The CDR3 DNA reads TGTGCCATCAGCCAGGACAGTACTGGAAACACCATATATTTT. It codes for CAISQDSTGNTIYF.